Each of the 28 T cell receptor beta chains below was sequenced from the same sample in a study of T cells after posttransplantation cyclophosphamide. Profiled with immunoSEQ multiplex PCR; TCRdb holds only in-frame clones, not every one. The data list 30,000 to 35,000 clones, none observed once; about 7% falls to the top ten. The specimen sequenced was PBMCs. The receptors here all came from a woman aged 45 to 65 in good health and a related stem cell transplant donor.

This clone was counted many times. The V call is TRBV27, the J call TRBJ2-1; TRBD2 agrees at 7 bases. V gave up 6 bases and J gave up 2 bases; unmatched junction bases: 4. The CDR3 is 14 residues long. Germline V gene lookup returns CDR1 MNHEY and CDR2 SMNVEV (reference sequence). The CDR3: CASRREPPYNEQFF. The DNA for the CDR3 is TGTGCCAGCAGGCGGGAGCCTCCCTACAATGAGCAGTTCTTC.

At least ten counts were recorded for this clone. The genes are TRBV18 and TRBJ1-2; 7 nucleotides agree with TRBD1. J gave up 4 bases and V 2 bases, and 10 bases lay outside the gene matches. The CDR3 runs to 16 residues. Looked up from germline, CDR1 is KGHSH and CDR2 is LQKENI. CDR3 sequence (DNA): TGTGCCAGCTCACCAGAGACAGGGCTCGGCGGCTATGGCTACACCTTC. It specifies CASSPETGLGGYGYTF. Variable domain in full (rest from reference TRBV18 and TRBJ1-2): NAGVMQNPRHLVRRRGQEARLRCSPMKGHSHVYWYRQLPEEGLKFMVYLQKENIIDESGMPKERFSAEFPKEGPSILRIQQVVRGDSAAYFCASSPETGLGGYGYTFGSGTRLTVV.

This clone was observed at least ten times. The chain joins TRBV4-1 to TRBJ2-7; 9 bases line up with TRBD2. This CDR3 region has 16 residues. Trimming took 6 bases from V and 1 from J; bases not matched to a gene: 10. Germline CDR1 MGHRA, CDR2 YSYEKL. The CDR3 region is CASRPFSGSVSYEQYF. The CDR3 region has the DNA TGCGCCAGCAGGCCCTTTAGCGGGAGCGTTTCCTACGAGCAGTACTTC.

This clone was recorded many times. V usage is TRBV6-5 and J usage is TRBJ2-7; TRBD2 matches 8 bases. Looked up from germline, CDR1 is MNHEY and CDR2 is SVGAGI. Trimming removed 8 bases from V and 3 bases from J; junction bases left unmatched: 3. The CDR3 is 12 amino acids. CDR3 nucleotides: TGTGCCAGCCGAGCGGGAGACTACGAGCAGTACTTC. Amino acid sequence: CASRAGDYEQYF.

This clone was observed at least ten times. The V gene is TRBV7-9, the J gene TRBJ2-2; 8 bases are a match to TRBD1. V dropped 3 bases and J dropped 3; count of bases not matched to a gene: 6. The germline CDR1 and CDR2 sequences are SEHNR and FQNEAQ (reference sequence). CDR3 length: 16 residues. CDR3 sequence: CASSFGQGGDTGELFF. CDR3 in DNA: TGTGCCAGCAGCTTCGGACAGGGCGGTGACACCGGGGAGCTGTTTTTT.

In its sample, this clone was seen many times. This chain connects TRBV14 to TRBJ2-5; 9 nucleotides agree with TRBD2. Germline V gene data show CDR1 as SGHDN and CDR2 as FVKESK. This CDR3 is 19 amino acids long. Trimming took 0 bases from V and 1 from J; bases not matched to a gene: 12. In DNA, the CDR3 is TGTGCCAGCAGCCAAGATGTGATAGCGGGAGCCCCCTCCCAAGAGACCCAGTACTTC. It codes for CASSQDVIAGAPSQETQYF.

This clone was counted many times. V is TRBV5-1 and J is TRBJ1-3; D is perhaps TRBD1 (5 bases). Germline V gene data show CDR1 as SGHRS and CDR2 as YFSETQ. The CDR3 is made up of 13 amino acids. Trimming left V 5 bases short and J 8 bases short, with 14 bases between. The CDR3 loop reads CASRADMVDTIYF. The CDR3 DNA follows: TGCGCCAGCAGGGCGGACATGGTCGACACCATATATTTT.

This clone was counted at least ten times. J is TRBJ2-7 and V is TRBV7-8; 10 positions agree with TRBD1. The length of the CDR3 is 14 residues. V was pared by 4 bases and J by 6 bases, with 6 bases of the junction left unmatched. The germline V gene encodes CDR1 SGHVS and CDR2 FQNEAQ. This chain's CDR3 is CASSSGQGSGEQYF. CDR3 nucleotides: TGTGCCAGCAGCTCGGGACAGGGGTCCGGCGAGCAGTACTTC.

This clone was detected many times. The rearrangement links TRBV12-3 or TRBV12-4 to TRBJ2-6; perhaps TRBD1 as D (5 bases). Trimming cost V 6 bases and J 0 bases, with 9 bases left between them. The length of the CDR3 is 15 residues. CDR3 sequence: CASSSTVSGANVLTF. The CDR3, as DNA: TGTGCCAGCAGCTCGACAGTCTCTGGGGCCAACGTCCTGACTTTC.

Ten or more counts support this clone. The chain couples TRBV6-5 to TRBJ1-3; D unresolved. Germline V CDR1 and CDR2: MNHEY, SVGAGI. This CDR3 has 15 residues. V dropped 4 bases and J dropped 4 bases, with 14 bases sitting between them. The CDR3 bases are TGTGCCAGCAGTTGGAAGCGGGAGTCAGGAAACACCATATATTTT. Protein: CASSWKRESGNTIYF.

This clone has more than one count but fewer than ten. The chain employs TRBV6-6 and TRBJ2-5; TRBD2 matches at 14 bases. Germline assignment: CDR1 MNHNY and CDR2 SVGAGI (reference sequence). The CDR3 totals 16 residues. V shed 5 bases, J shed 5 bases, and the junction held 7 bases outside the gene matches. CDR3 nucleotides: TGTGCCAGCAGTACTGGGACTAGCGGGAGTCGGGAGACCCAGTACTTC. Encoded protein: CASSTGTSGSRETQYF.

This clone has ten or more counts. V and J are TRBV18 and TRBJ1-1; tentatively, D is TRBD1 (5 bases). Germline V gives CDR1 KGHSH, CDR2 LQKENI. CDR3 size: 13 residues. V shed 5 bases and J shed 3 bases, with 10 bases lying between them. In DNA form, the CDR3 reads TGTGCCAGCTCAAGGGGTCTCGACACTGAAGCTTTCTTT. This codes for CASSRGLDTEAFF.

This clone was detected a few times. This CDR3 is CASSFQGGYGYTF. Written as DNA, the CDR3 is TGTGCCAGCAGCTTTCAGGGCGGCTATGGCTACACCTTC. The chain joins TRBV11-3 to TRBJ1-2, with TRBD1 as a possible D gene (5 bases). Germline V CDR1 and CDR2: SGHNT, YENEEA. The CDR3 spans 13 residues. V was trimmed by 3 bases and J by 4 bases, leaving 9 bases between them.

At least ten counts were recorded for this clone. The chain employs TRBV5-4 and TRBJ1-5, with TRBD1 as a possible D gene (5 bases). Germline V gene sequence: CDR1 SGHNT, CDR2 YYREEE (reference sequence). V lost 1 base and J 4 bases, leaving 9 bases between the germline ends. The CDR3 sequence is 14 residues long. The DNA for the CDR3 is TGTGCCAGCAGCTTGAAGGGGCCTAATCAGCCCCAGCATTTT. It specifies CASSLKGPNQPQHF.

The rearrangement uses TRBV18 and TRBJ2-5; perhaps D is TRBD1 or TRBD2 (5 bases each). Germline V CDR1 and CDR2: KGHSH, LQKENI. The V end was cut by 3 bases, the J end by 4 bases, with 6 bases between. The CDR3 loop spans 12 amino acids. The CDR3 loop reads CASSPRGETQYF. CDR3 in DNA: TGTGCCAGCTCACCGAGGGGAGAGACCCAGTACTTC.

In this sample, this clone turned up many times. The rearrangement joins TRBV5-4 to TRBJ1-5; weak D call: TRBD1 (6 bases). Germline-derived CDR1 and CDR2 are SGHNT and YYREEE (reference sequence). The CDR3 sequence is 14 residues long. V lost 4 bases to trimming and J lost 3 bases, with 11 bases between them. Here the CDR3 reads CASSLQGPNQPQHF. CDR3 DNA sequence: TGTGCCAGCAGCCTACAGGGCCCCAATCAGCCCCAGCATTTT.

This clone was picked up many times. The V and J genes are TRBV6-2 or TRBV6-3 and TRBJ2-3, with D perhaps assigned TRBD1 or TRBD2 (5 bases each). Germline CDR1 MNHEY, CDR2 SVGEGT. Between the trimmed V and J ends, which lost 6 bases and 2 bases, there was a span of 9 bases. The CDR3 has 13 residues. The CDR3 DNA reads as TGTGCCAGCAGGAGGGGCTCCACAGATACGCAGTATTTT. It translates to CASRRGSTDTQYF.

There are many counts of this clone. The V call is TRBV19, the J call TRBJ2-7; TRBD2 matches at 10 bases. The CDR3 consists of 14 residues. The J segment lost 3 bases and the V segment lost 4 bases, leaving 3 bases of the junction unmatched. CDR1 LNHDA and CDR2 SQIVND come from the germline V gene (reference sequence). CDR3 bases: TGTGCCAGTAGTACTAGCGGGGGAAACTACGAGCAGTACTTC. Its protein is CASSTSGGNYEQYF. Looking up the rest from reference TRBV19 and TRBJ2-7 gives the full variable domain: DGGITQSPKYLFRKEGQNVTLSCEQNLNHDAMYWYRQDPGQGLRLIYYSQIVNDFQKGDIAEGYSVSREKKESFPLTVTSAQKNPTAFYLCASSTSGGNYEQYFGPGTRLTVT.

This clone has a count of ten or more. The V gene is TRBV29-1, the J gene TRBJ2-3; D remains ambiguous. Germline V gives CDR1 SQVTM, CDR2 ANQGSEA. The CDR3 extends over 12 amino acids. V gave up 0 bases and J gave up 4 bases, with 5 bases separating them. CDR3 DNA sequence: TGCAGCGTTGAAGATGGGCCAGATACGCAGTATTTT. Translation gives CSVEDGPDTQYF.

This clone was found many times. The chain carries TRBV7-9 and TRBJ1-5; D is possibly TRBD1 (6 bases). Trimming stripped 5 bases from V and 0 bases from J, with 20 bases between. The CDR3 length is 18 residues. Germline V CDR1 and CDR2: SEHNR, FQNEAQ (reference sequence). The CDR3 spells CASSPTGSSLYSNQPQHF. CDR3 nucleotide sequence: TGTGCCAGCAGCCCAACAGGGTCTTCGCTTTATAGCAATCAGCCCCAGCATTTT.

This clone was seen a handful of times. CDR3 protein: CAILAGVETQYF. The DNA for the CDR3 is TGTGCCATATTAGCGGGAGTCGAGACCCAGTACTTC. The chain is built from TRBV2 and TRBJ2-5; 9 bases map to TRBD2. This CDR3 is 12 amino acids long. J gave up 5 bases and V 10 bases, and 5 bases lay outside the gene matches. Germline CDR1 SNHLY, CDR2 FYNNEI. Full variable domain (outside the CDR3, taken from reference TRBV2 and TRBJ2-5): EPEVTQTPSHQVTQMGQEVILRCVPISNHLYFYWYRQILGQKVEFLVSFYNNEISEKSEIFDDQFSVERPDGSNFTLKIRSTKLEDSAMYFCAILAGVETQYFGPGTRLLVL.

This clone was found many times. The rearrangement uses TRBV5-6 and TRBJ1-2; perhaps TRBD1 as D (6 bases). CDR1 SGHDT and CDR2 YYEEEE come from the germline V gene. V was trimmed by 0 bases and J by 4 bases, leaving 7 bases between them. This CDR3 comprises 13 residues. In DNA, the CDR3 is TGTGCCAGCAGCTTGGGACAGGTCTATGGCTACACCTTC. It translates to CASSLGQVYGYTF.

This clone was detected ten times or more. J is TRBJ2-4 and V is TRBV2, with a tentative D call TRBD2 (7 bases). The CDR3 loop spans 15 amino acids. Trimming pared 6 bases from V and 8 bases from J, leaving 20 bases between. Germline loops: CDR1 SNHLY, CDR2 FYNNEI. The CDR3 DNA reads TGTGCCAGCAGCCAGAGGGGGAGGGCCGGAGACATTCAGTACTTC. This codes for CASSQRGRAGDIQYF.

This clone appeared many times. The chain links TRBV7-9 to TRBJ2-1, with 15 bases that match TRBD2. Germline-derived CDR1 and CDR2 are SEHNR and FQNEAQ (reference sequence). This CDR3 contains 17 residues. With 1 base clipped from V and 3 bases from J, the junction kept 1 base outside the gene matches. CDR3 in amino acids: CASSLVGLAGGYNEQFF. CDR3 sequence (DNA): TGTGCCAGCAGCTTAGTGGGACTAGCGGGAGGCTACAATGAGCAGTTCTTC.

This clone is medium-sized within its sample. The gene calls are TRBV19 and TRBJ2-7, with D possibly being TRBD1 (6 bases). The germline V gene encodes CDR1 LNHDA and CDR2 SQIVND (reference sequence). V was cut by 10 bases and J by 3 bases, with 13 bases left in between. This CDR3 spans 12 amino acids. CDR3: CATSGDRYEQYF. CDR3 nucleotides: TGTGCCACTTCAGGGGATCGCTACGAGCAGTACTTC.

This clone was recorded many times. This CDR3 is CASSQDRNEQYF. CDR3 nucleotide sequence: TGTGCCAGCAGCCAAGACAGGAACGAGCAGTACTTC. This chain connects TRBV14 to TRBJ2-7; D unresolved. CDR1 and CDR2 from the germline V gene are SGHDN and FVKESK. The CDR3 is 12 amino acids. V shed 0 bases and J shed 5 bases, with 5 bases lying between them.

This clone was found many times. The chain links TRBV6-6 to TRBJ1-5, with a tentative D call TRBD1 (6 bases). CDR3 length: 13 amino acids. Germline assignment: CDR1 MNHNY and CDR2 SVGAGI (reference sequence). The V gene lost 4 bases and the J gene lost 5 bases, with 9 bases spanning the gap. The CDR3 loop is CASSWDNDQPQHF. The CDR3 DNA reads TGTGCCAGCAGTTGGGACAACGATCAGCCCCAGCATTTT.

The J gene is TRBJ2-5, the V gene TRBV5-6; the match to TRBD2 covers 11 bases. The V and J ends lost 7 bases and 0 bases, in that order; junction bases with no gene match: 8. The CDR3 loop spans 16 amino acids. Germline V gene lookup returns CDR1 SGHDT and CDR2 YYEEEE. As DNA, the CDR3 is TGTGCCAGCGCCCCCCGGGGACTAGCGGACCAAGAGACCCAGTACTTC. Protein sequence: CASAPRGLADQETQYF.